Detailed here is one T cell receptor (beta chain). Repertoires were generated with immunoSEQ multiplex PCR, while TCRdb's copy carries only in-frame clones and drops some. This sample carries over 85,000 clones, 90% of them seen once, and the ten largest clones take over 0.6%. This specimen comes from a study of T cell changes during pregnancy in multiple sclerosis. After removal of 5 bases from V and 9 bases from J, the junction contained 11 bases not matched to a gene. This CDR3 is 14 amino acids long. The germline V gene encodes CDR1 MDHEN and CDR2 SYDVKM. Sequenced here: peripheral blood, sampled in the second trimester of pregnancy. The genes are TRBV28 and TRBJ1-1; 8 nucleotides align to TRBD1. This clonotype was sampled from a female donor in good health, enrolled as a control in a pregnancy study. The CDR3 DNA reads TGTGCCAGCAGTACTGCACAGGGGGTGATTAAAGCTTTCTTT. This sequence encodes CASSTAQGVIKAFF.